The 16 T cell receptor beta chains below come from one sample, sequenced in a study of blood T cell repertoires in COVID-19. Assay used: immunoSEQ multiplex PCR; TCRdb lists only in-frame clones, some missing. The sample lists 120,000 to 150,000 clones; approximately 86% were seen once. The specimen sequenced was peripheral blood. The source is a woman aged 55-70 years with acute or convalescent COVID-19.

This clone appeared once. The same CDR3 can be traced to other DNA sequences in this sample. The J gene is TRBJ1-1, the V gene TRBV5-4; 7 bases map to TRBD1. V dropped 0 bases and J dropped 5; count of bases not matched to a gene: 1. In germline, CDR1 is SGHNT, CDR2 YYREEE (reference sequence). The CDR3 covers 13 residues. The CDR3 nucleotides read TGTGCCAGCAGCTTGGACAGGGGAACTGAAGCTTTCTTT. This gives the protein CASSLDRGTEAFF.

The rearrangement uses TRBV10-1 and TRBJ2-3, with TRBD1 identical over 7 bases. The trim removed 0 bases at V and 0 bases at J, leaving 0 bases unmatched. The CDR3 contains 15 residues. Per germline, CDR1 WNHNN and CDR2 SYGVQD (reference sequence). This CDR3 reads CASSESQGSTDTQYF. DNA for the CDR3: TGCGCCAGCAGTGAGTCACAGGGGAGCACAGATACGCAGTATTTT.

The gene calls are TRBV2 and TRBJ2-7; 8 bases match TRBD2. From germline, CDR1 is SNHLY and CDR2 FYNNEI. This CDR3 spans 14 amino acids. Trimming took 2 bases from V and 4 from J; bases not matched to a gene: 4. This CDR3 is CASSESGGRYEQYF. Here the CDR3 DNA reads TGTGCCAGCAGTGAATCGGGGGGGAGGTACGAGCAGTACTTC.

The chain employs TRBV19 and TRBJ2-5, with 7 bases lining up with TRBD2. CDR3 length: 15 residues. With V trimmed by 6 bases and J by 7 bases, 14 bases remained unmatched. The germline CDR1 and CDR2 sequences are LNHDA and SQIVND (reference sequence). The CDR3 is CASSPLRGVLGTQYF. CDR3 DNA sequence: TGTGCCAGTAGCCCCTTACGGGGGGTCCTGGGGACCCAGTACTTC.

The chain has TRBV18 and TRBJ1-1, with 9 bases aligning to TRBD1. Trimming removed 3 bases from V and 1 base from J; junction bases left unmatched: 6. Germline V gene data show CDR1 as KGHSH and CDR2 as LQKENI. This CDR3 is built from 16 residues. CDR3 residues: CASSPGTGTGNTEAFF. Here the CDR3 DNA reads TGTGCCAGCTCACCGGGGACAGGGACAGGGAACACTGAAGCTTTCTTT.

In DNA form, the CDR3 reads TGTGCCAGCAGTTTATTTAGCGGTCGACAGGGTGTTCGTAATTCACCCCTCCACTTT. This sequence encodes CASSLFSGRQGVRNSPLHF. This chain joins TRBV28 and TRBJ1-6; 7 nucleotides agree with TRBD1. CDR1 and CDR2 (germline): MDHEN, SYDVKM. The CDR3 is 19 amino acids. With V trimmed by 1 base and J by 6 bases, 15 bases remained unmatched.

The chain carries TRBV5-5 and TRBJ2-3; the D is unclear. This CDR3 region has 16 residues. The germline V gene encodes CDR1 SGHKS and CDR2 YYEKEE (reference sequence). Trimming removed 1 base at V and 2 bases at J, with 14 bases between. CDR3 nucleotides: TGTGCCAGCAGCTTGTCTAGGAGCACCACCACAGATACGCAGTATTTT. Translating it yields CASSLSRSTTTDTQYF.

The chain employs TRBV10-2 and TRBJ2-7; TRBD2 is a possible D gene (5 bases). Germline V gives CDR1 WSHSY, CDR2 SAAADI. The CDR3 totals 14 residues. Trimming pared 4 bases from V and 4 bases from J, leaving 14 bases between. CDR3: CASSGLASRYEQYF. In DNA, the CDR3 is TGCGCCAGCAGTGGGTTGGCTAGCAGGTACGAGCAGTACTTC.

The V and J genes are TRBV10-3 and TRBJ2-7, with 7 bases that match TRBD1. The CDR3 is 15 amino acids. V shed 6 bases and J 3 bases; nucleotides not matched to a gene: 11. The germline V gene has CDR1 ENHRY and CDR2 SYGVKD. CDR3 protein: CAIRDRWRPNYEQYF. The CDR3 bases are TGTGCCATCAGGGACAGGTGGCGACCAAACTACGAGCAGTACTTC.

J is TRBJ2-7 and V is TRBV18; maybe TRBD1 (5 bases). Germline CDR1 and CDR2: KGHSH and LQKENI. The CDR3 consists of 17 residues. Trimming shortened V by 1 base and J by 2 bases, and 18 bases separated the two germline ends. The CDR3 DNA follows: TGTGCCAGCTCACCACTCAGGGTTTCCCCTAACGCCTACGAGCAGTACTTC. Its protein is CASSPLRVSPNAYEQYF.

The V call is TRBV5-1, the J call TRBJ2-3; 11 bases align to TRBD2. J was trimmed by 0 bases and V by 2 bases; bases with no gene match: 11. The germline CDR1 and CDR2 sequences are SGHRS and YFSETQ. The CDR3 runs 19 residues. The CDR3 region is CASSFGTSGTRTSTDTQYF. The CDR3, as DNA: TGCGCCAGCAGCTTCGGGACTAGCGGAACCCGTACTAGCACAGATACGCAGTATTTT.

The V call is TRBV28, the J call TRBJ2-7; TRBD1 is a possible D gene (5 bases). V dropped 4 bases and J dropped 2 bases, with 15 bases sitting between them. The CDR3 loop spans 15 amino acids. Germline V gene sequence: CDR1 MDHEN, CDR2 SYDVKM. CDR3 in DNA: TGTGCCAGCAGTTCCGAATGGGGCTCAACCTACGAGCAGTACTTC. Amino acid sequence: CASSSEWGSTYEQYF. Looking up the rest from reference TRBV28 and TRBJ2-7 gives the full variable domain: DVKVTQSSRYLVKRTGEKVFLECVQDMDHENMFWYRQDPGLGLRLIYFSYDVKMKEKGDIPEGYSVSREKKERFSLILESASTNQTSMYLCASSSEWGSTYEQYFGPGTRLTVT.

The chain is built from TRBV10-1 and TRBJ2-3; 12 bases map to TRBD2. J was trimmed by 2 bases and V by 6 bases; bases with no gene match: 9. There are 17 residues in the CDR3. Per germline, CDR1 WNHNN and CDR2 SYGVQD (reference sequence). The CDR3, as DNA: TGCGCCAGCAGCGCCGTGGGGACTAGCGGGCTCACAGATACGCAGTATTTT. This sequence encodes CASSAVGTSGLTDTQYF.

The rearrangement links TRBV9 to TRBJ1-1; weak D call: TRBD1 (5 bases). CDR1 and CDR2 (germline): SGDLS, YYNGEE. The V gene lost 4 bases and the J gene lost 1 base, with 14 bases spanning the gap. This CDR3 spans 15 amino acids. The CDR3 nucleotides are TGTGCCAGCAGCTTTAGCGGGGGAGGGAACACTGAAGCTTTCTTT. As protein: CASSFSGGGNTEAFF.

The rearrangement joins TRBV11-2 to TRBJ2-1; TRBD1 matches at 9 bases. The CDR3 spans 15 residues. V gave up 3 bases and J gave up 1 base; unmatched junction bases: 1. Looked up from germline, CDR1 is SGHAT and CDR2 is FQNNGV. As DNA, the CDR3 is TGTGCCAGCAGCTTGGGACAGGGATCCTACAATGAGCAGTTCTTC. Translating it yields CASSLGQGSYNEQFF.

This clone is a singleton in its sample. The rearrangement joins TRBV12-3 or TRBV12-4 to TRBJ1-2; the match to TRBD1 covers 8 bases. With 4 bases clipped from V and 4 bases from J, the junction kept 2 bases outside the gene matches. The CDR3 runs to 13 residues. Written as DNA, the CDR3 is TGTGCCAGCAGTTGGGACAGGACCTATGGCTACACCTTC. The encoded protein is CASSWDRTYGYTF.